This record concerns one TCR beta chain sequence. What it binds is unknown. Data came from immunoSEQ multiplex PCR; TCRdb stores just in-frame clones and leaves some out. The sample carries roughly 60,000 clones, 55% to 75% recorded once. The germline gives CDR1 SGHDT, CDR2 YYEEEE. The CDR3 extends over 14 amino acids. V lost 4 bases, J lost 0 bases, and 10 bases lay in between. When less than 11 days of culture had elapsed, CD4+ T cells were isolated. This sample stems from a study of vaccination effects on CD4 cells after COVID-19. Study-level background: Participants received two doses of either the BNT162b2 or mRNA-1273 vaccine.

The chain has TRBV5-6 and TRBJ1-1; D possibly corresponds to TRBD1 (5 bases). The sequencing here drew on CD4+ T cells from PBMCs cultured without peptide, taken before COVID-19 vaccination. The receptor was derived from a human donor who had a prior SARS-CoV-2 infection. CDR3 sequence: CASSRDLLNTEAFF. As DNA, the CDR3 is TGTGCCAGCAGCCGGGACTTATTGAACACTGAAGCTTTCTTT.